Following are 21 T cell receptor beta chains from one sample sequenced in a study of T-cell memory formation after mild COVID-19. Via MiXCR, TCRdb re-called the 5' RACE reads, giving one row per CDR3 protein. The sample lists about 300,000 distinct CDR3 sequences; 15% to 20% were seen once. The sample consisted of PBMCs or a T cell subset sorted from them (not recorded which). The receptors were gathered from a man aged 18 to 35 who had mild COVID-19 (a few samples of this study predate the infection). Cell type and time point are not known.

The chain employs TRBV3-1 and TRBJ1-2; D gene uncertain. The V and J ends lost 4 bases and 8 bases respectively, with 17 bases between them. Germline-derived CDR1 and CDR2 are LGHDT and YNNKEL (reference sequence). CDR3 size: 14 residues. The DNA for the CDR3 is TGTGCCAGCAGCCGCGGGGTCGGGCGAGAAGGCTACACCTTC. Encoded protein: CASSRGVGREGYTF. Together with reference TRBV3-1 and TRBJ1-2, the CDR3 gives the full variable domain: DTAVSQTPKYLVTQMGNDKSIKCEQNLGHDTMYWYKQDSKKFLKIMFSYNNKELIINETVPNRFSPKSPDKAHLNLHINSLELGDSAVYFCASSRGVGREGYTFGSGTRLTVV.

The DNA of the CDR3 is TGTGCCAGCAGGCCCACAGGGTCGAATGGAAACACCATATATTTT. Translated: CASRPTGSNGNTIYF. The J gene is TRBJ1-3, the V gene TRBV6-6, with D possibly TRBD1 on 6 matching bases. This CDR3 contains 15 residues. The ends were cut back, 6 bases at V and 3 bases at J, with 15 bases in the middle. Germline CDR1 MNHNY, CDR2 SVGAGI (reference sequence).

The table lists this clonotype with a few counts. The gene calls are TRBV3-1 and TRBJ1-5; possibly TRBD1 for D (6 bases). Deletions cut 0 bases from V and 3 bases from J, with 9 bases between. This CDR3 is built from 15 residues. CDR1 is LGHDT, CDR2 YNNKEL, per germline (reference sequence). CDR3: CASSQDGQINQPQHF. The CDR3 DNA reads as TGTGCCAGCAGCCAAGATGGACAGATCAATCAGCCCCAGCATTTT.

This clonotype has ten or more counts. The chain has TRBV12-3 or TRBV12-4 and TRBJ2-5; D possibly corresponds to TRBD2 (6 bases). V gave up 6 bases and J gave up 5 bases, with 10 bases separating them. The CDR3 contains 12 residues. In DNA form, the CDR3 reads TGTGCCAGCAGCTCCGCGGGGGAGACCCAGTACTTC. Protein sequence: CASSSAGETQYF.

There are a few counts of this clonotype. The genes are TRBV2 and TRBJ2-2, with a weak D call TRBD1 (6 bases). V lost 11 bases and J 2 bases, leaving 9 bases between the germline ends. The germline gives CDR1 SNHLY, CDR2 FYNNEI. This CDR3 has 12 amino acids. The CDR3 region has the DNA TGTGCCCGGACAGCTAACACCGGGGAGCTGTTTTTT. Protein: CARTANTGELFF.

This clonotype came up a few times. The rearrangement uses TRBV7-9 and TRBJ2-7, with D tentatively TRBD1 (6 bases). The CDR3 is made up of 15 amino acids. Germline CDR1 reads SEHNR; CDR2 reads FQNEAQ (reference sequence). Trimming left V 3 bases short and J 3 bases short, with 15 bases between. The CDR3 loop is CASSFFPGHLYEQYV. The CDR3, as DNA: TGTGCCAGCAGCTTCTTCCCGGGACACCTCTACGAGCAGTACGTC.

This clonotype was detected only a few times. J is TRBJ2-2 and V is TRBV12-3 or TRBV12-4; D is undetermined. The CDR3 covers 14 residues. Trimming took 1 base from V and 3 from J, leaving 6 bases between them. CDR3: CASSLGVYTGELFF. In nucleotides, the CDR3 is TGTGCCAGCAGTTTAGGGGTTTACACCGGGGAGCTGTTTTTT.

This clonotype was counted only a few times. The chain employs TRBV4-1 and TRBJ2-3; 7 bases map to TRBD2. Germline V lookup: CDR1 MGHRA, CDR2 YSYEKL. The CDR3 covers 15 residues. The ends lost 4 bases at V and 2 bases at J; junction bases unmatched: 6. CDR3 protein: CASSRTSEPTDTQYF. The CDR3 nucleotides are TGCGCCAGCAGCCGCACTAGCGAACCCACAGATACGCAGTATTTT.

Ten or more counts support this clonotype. In DNA, the CDR3 is TGTGCCAGCAGCCTTGACAGGGGAACGCAGTATTTT. As protein: CASSLDRGTQYF. This chain connects TRBV7-6 to TRBJ2-5; 8 nucleotides align to TRBD1. The DNA end is more similar to TRBJ2-3, so the J call may be wrong. The germline gives CDR1 SGHVS, CDR2 FNYEAQ. The CDR3 sequence is 12 residues long.

This chain joins TRBV2 and TRBJ2-1; tentatively, D is TRBD1 or TRBD2 (5 bases each). This CDR3 contains 14 residues. Germline CDR1 and CDR2: SNHLY and FYNNEI. V lost 11 bases and J 2 bases, leaving 16 bases between the germline ends. Here the CDR3 reads CASGQIHAYNEQFF. The CDR3 region has the DNA TGTGCCTCGGGGCAGATACATGCCTACAATGAGCAGTTCTTC.

The chain joins TRBV6-6 to TRBJ1-1; D gene ambiguous. Between the trimmed V and J ends, which lost 2 bases and 5 bases, there was a span of 15 bases. The CDR3 is 15 amino acids. CDR1 MNHNY and CDR2 SVGAGI come from the germline V gene (reference sequence). The DNA of the CDR3 is TGTGCCAGCAGTTACAGGGTTGGTTTTGGGACTGAAGCTTTCTTT. Translating it yields CASSYRVGFGTEAFF.

The V and J genes are TRBV6-2 or TRBV6-3 and TRBJ2-3; D tentatively reads TRBD1 or TRBD2 (5 bases each). The CDR3 is 16 residues long. The V end was cut by 7 bases, the J end by 1 base, with 18 bases between. Per germline, CDR1 MNHEY and CDR2 SVGEGT. CDR3 sequence reads: CASINGHGTGTDTQYF. The CDR3 DNA reads TGTGCCAGCATCAATGGGCATGGGACGGGCACAGATACGCAGTATTTT.

The rearrangement uses TRBV29-1 and TRBJ1-3; D is possibly TRBD1 (5 bases). V lost 0 bases to trimming and J lost 5 bases, with 20 bases between them. CDR3 length: 17 amino acids. CDR1 is SQVTM and CDR2 is ANQGSEA in the germline V gene. CDR3 sequence (DNA): TGCAGCGTTGAAGATCCCCGGGCAGGGATGGTTCGAAACACCATATATTTT. It is translated as CSVEDPRAGMVRNTIYF.

The rearrangement joins TRBV5-6 to TRBJ2-7, with 8 bases matching TRBD1. V lost 6 bases, J lost 1 base, and 21 bases stayed unmatched. The CDR3 covers 19 residues. In germline, CDR1 is SGHDT, CDR2 YYEEEE. In nucleotides, the CDR3 is TGTGCCAGCACAATGGATTCTAGGACAGGGCAGCATCCATCCTACGAGCAGTACTTC. This encodes CASTMDSRTGQHPSYEQYF.

This clonotype was counted at least ten times. The chain couples TRBV5-1 to TRBJ2-7; 10 bases align to TRBD1. Per the germline V gene, CDR1 is SGHRS and CDR2 is YFSETQ. The CDR3 contains 13 residues. The junction had 9 bases not matched to a gene; V was cut back by 4 bases and J by 11 bases. The CDR3 loop is CASSPTGTGEKYF. The CDR3 DNA is TGCGCCAGCAGCCCAACCGGGACAGGGGAGAAGTACTTC.

This clonotype was counted between two and nine times. The chain recombines TRBV20-1 with TRBJ2-1; 11 nucleotides match TRBD2. The CDR3 covers 14 residues. Germline CDR1 and CDR2: DFQATT and SNEGSKA (reference sequence). Trimming at V came to 2 bases and at J to 8 bases, leaving 5 bases not matched to a gene. As DNA, the CDR3 is TGCAGTGCTAGAAATAGCGGGGGGGCCGATGAGCAGTTCTTC. Amino acid sequence: CSARNSGGADEQFF.

The chain carries TRBV6-2 or TRBV6-3 and TRBJ2-7; D unresolved. Deletions cut 0 bases from V and 0 bases from J, with 21 bases between. The CDR3 loop spans 19 amino acids. Germline-derived CDR1 and CDR2 are MNHEY and SVGEGT. In nucleotides, the CDR3 is TGTGCCAGCAGTTACTCCCGCCCGGGCCTTAGAAACAACTCCTACGAGCAGTACGTC. Translated: CASSYSRPGLRNNSYEQYV.

The chain is built from TRBV20-1 and TRBJ2-1; tentatively, D is TRBD1 (6 bases). Per germline, CDR1 DFQATT and CDR2 SNEGSKA (reference sequence). This CDR3 has 16 residues. The V gene lost 3 bases and the J gene lost 4 bases, with 19 bases spanning the gap. CDR3 sequence: CSARKLTGQQYNEQFF. The CDR3 nucleotides read TGCAGTGCTAGGAAACTCACGGGACAACAATACAATGAGCAGTTCTTC.

Notes on this clonotype: One end of the junction is discordant with germline, which a read error may explain. The rearrangement joins TRBV7-1 to TRBJ2-1; D is possibly TRBD2 (5 bases). TRBV7-1 is an ORF, and what it does is uncertain. CDR3 length equals 14 residues. For the CDR3, the DNA is TGTGCAAGCAGGACGCAAGGCCCGGGGAATGAGGAGTTCTTC. Amino acids: CASRTQGPGNEEFF.

The chain joins TRBV9 to TRBJ2-2, with D possibly being TRBD1 or TRBD2 (5 bases each). Germline CDR1 and CDR2: SGDLS and YYNGEE. The CDR3 spans 15 residues. Trimming left V 5 bases short and J 3 bases short, with 14 bases between. As DNA, the CDR3 is TGTGCCAGCAGTATTTCGGGGACGGACACCGGGGAGCTGTTTTTT. It codes for CASSISGTDTGELFF.

About this clonotype: The limits of the CDR3 on the DNA are not certain, so only TCRdb's listed CDR3 is given. The CDR3 loop is CASSFGPGDEQYV. The genes are TRBV12-3 or TRBV12-4 and TRBJ2-7; the table's D call TRBD1 went unverified against the DNA. The CDR3 is 13 amino acids in total, end residues counted.